This T cell receptor beta chain was sequenced in a study of T cells in narcolepsy. Study-level background: Donors had narcolepsy type 1 or type 2, or were healthy controls.

For this clone: What it binds is not known.

Study conclusions and caveats: Some memory CD4+ repertoires had no autoreactive clone sequences. HCRT-specific and TRIB2-specific autoreactive clonotypes appeared among same-patient CSF and blood CD4+ clonotypes.

Data came from immunoSEQ multiplex PCR; TCRdb stores just in-frame clones and leaves some out. The sample consists of fewer than 30,000 clones, around 85% of them appearing once. V was pared by 4 bases and J by 5 bases, with 0 bases of the junction left unmatched. The CDR3 contains 13 residues. Germline V gene data show CDR1 as SGHDT and CDR2 as YYEEEE. The clonotype comes from a human donor with narcolepsy. What was sequenced was CD45RA- memory CD4+ T cells from PBMCs. The V call is TRBV5-6, the J call TRBJ2-5; 12 nucleotides align to TRBD2. The CDR3 region has the DNA TGTGCCAGCAGCGGGACTAGCGGGGAGACCCAGTACTTC. Protein product: CASSGTSGETQYF.